The clone carrying this T cell receptor (beta chain) was recorded at least ten times. Its matching antigen is unknown. Regarding time point: newly diagnosed GD, antithyroid drugs for less than 3 months. From RNA extracted from PBMCs, the TCR library was made. The authors built TCR beta libraries using iRepertoire HTBI primers and Arm-PCR of CDR3 regions. TCRdb used MiXCR to reprocess the multiplex PCR reads, holding one entry per CDR3 protein. The sample carries around 400,000 distinct CDR3 sequences, 15% recorded once. Trimming at V came to 6 bases and at J to 3 bases, leaving 14 bases not matched to a gene. CDR1 is SNHLY and CDR2 is FYNNEI in the germline V gene. The CDR3 contains 18 residues. The record originates from a study of regulatory T cells in long-lasting Graves disease. Findings of the study overall: The work looked only at peripheral blood and did not look at thyroid tissue.

Another study also made use of these data, one on T cells in Graves' hyperthyroidism and ophthalmopathy.

The receptor was isolated from a woman aged 40 to 50 with Graves disease. The chain recombines TRBV2 with TRBJ2-3; TRBD2 aligns across 11 bases. This specimen was peripheral blood mononuclear cells (PBMCs), taken at new diagnosis, from a patient treated with antithyroid drugs. CDR3 region: CASSNIVAGGPVTDTQYF. Here the CDR3 DNA reads TGTGCCAGCAGCAACATCGTAGCGGGAGGGCCAGTAACAGATACGCAGTATTTT.